The 24 T cell receptor beta chains below were found in one sample sequenced in a study of blood T cell repertoires in COVID-19. The repertoire was sequenced with immunoSEQ multiplex PCR; TCRdb's copy has only in-frame clones and lacks some. The repertoire holds under 200,000 clones, with roughly 84% as singletons. The sample comprised peripheral blood. The source of these receptors is an older woman with acute or convalescent COVID-19.

The chain joins TRBV3-1 (or the pseudogene TRBV3-2) to TRBJ1-6, with D perhaps matching TRBD1 (6 bases). V lost 2 bases and J lost 0, with 11 bases in between. CDR1 and CDR2 (germline): LGHDT, YNNKEL (reference sequence). This CDR3 region has 17 residues. The CDR3 region has the DNA TGTGCCAGCAGCCAAACTACAGGGAGCTCCTATAATTCACCCCTCCACTTT. This translates into CASSQTTGSSYNSPLHF.

This chain connects TRBV28 to TRBJ1-6; D perhaps matches TRBD1 (6 bases). V was shortened by 4 bases and J by 7 bases, with 11 bases between the two germline ends. This CDR3 has 14 residues. Germline values: CDR1 MDHEN, CDR2 SYDVKM. The CDR3, as DNA: TGTGCCAGCAGTTCCCACAGGGAGAATTCACCCCTCCACTTT. Translated: CASSSHRENSPLHF.

V usage is TRBV24-1 and J usage is TRBJ2-5, with TRBD1 matching 10 bases. J lost 5 bases, V lost 5 bases, and 13 bases had no gene match. Germline V gene lookup returns CDR1 KGHDR and CDR2 SFDVKD. The CDR3 consists of 17 residues. The CDR3, as DNA: TGTGCCACCAGTGTCGGGCCGGGACAGGGGCGACGGGAGACCCAGTACTTC. Protein: CATSVGPGQGRRETQYF.

The chain uses TRBV18 and TRBJ1-1, with D perhaps matching TRBD1 (5 bases). Germline V gene lookup returns CDR1 KGHSH and CDR2 LQKENI. V gave up 4 bases and J gave up 0 bases, with 15 bases separating them. The CDR3 totals 16 residues. The CDR3 reads CASSQQGGAVNTEAFF. CDR3 bases: TGTGCCAGCTCACAGCAGGGAGGAGCCGTGAACACTGAAGCTTTCTTT.

This clone was counted a few times. This sequence joins TRBV5-6 and TRBJ1-2; TRBD1 matches 7 bases. The junction had 8 bases not matched to a gene; V was cut back by 0 bases and J by 3 bases. The CDR3 has 16 amino acids. Germline V gene lookup returns CDR1 SGHDT and CDR2 YYEEEE. The CDR3 DNA is TGTGCCAGCAGCTTGGTAGGAGGGGGCGAAGACTATGGCTACACCTTC. Translation: CASSLVGGGEDYGYTF.

The J gene is TRBJ2-3, the V gene TRBV20-1, with D possibly matching TRBD1 (6 bases). The germline V and J ends were trimmed by 3 bases and 4 bases, with 17 bases remaining between them. The CDR3 runs 15 residues. Germline values: CDR1 DFQATT, CDR2 SNEGSKA (reference sequence). CDR3 sequence: CSASHSTQGPDTQYF. The CDR3 region has the DNA TGCAGTGCTAGTCACTCAACACAGGGCCCAGATACGCAGTATTTT.

The V call is TRBV11-2, the J call TRBJ1-6; 7 positions match TRBD1. Germline V gene sequence: CDR1 SGHAT, CDR2 FQNNGV. Trimming removed 2 bases from V and 8 bases from J; junction bases left unmatched: 3. This CDR3 contains 14 residues. CDR3 sequence (DNA): TGTGCCAGCAGCTTAAAGGGGGCTGATTCACCCCTCCACTTT. It translates to CASSLKGADSPLHF.

The rearrangement joins TRBV21-1 to TRBJ1-2; no check of the table's D call, TRBD1, against the DNA was made. TRBV21-1 is flagged as a pseudogene. The CDR3 loop spans 14 amino acids. CDR3 sequence reads: CASTSTGAGYGYTF. DNA for the CDR3: TGTGCCAGCACCTCGACAGGGGCGGGGTATGGCTACACCTTC.

In this sample, this clone turned up once. The chain is built from TRBV7-3 and TRBJ2-3, with 7 bases identical to TRBD2. This CDR3 spans 16 amino acids. Germline V gives CDR1 SGHTA, CDR2 FQGTGA. V lost 5 bases, J lost 0 bases, and 8 bases stayed unmatched. As DNA, the CDR3 is TGTGCCAGCAGCGCCTCTAGCGGAACTAGCACAGATACGCAGTATTTT. Translation: CASSASSGTSTDTQYF.

V usage is TRBV5-6 and J usage is TRBJ2-7; weak D call: TRBD1 (6 bases). CDR1 and CDR2 (germline): SGHDT, YYEEEE. This CDR3 comprises 16 residues. V was pared by 3 bases and J by 2 bases, with 18 bases between. The CDR3 DNA sequence: TGTGCCAGCAGCTCAGGGAACTGGGACACCCCCTACGAGCAGTACTTC. Its protein is CASSSGNWDTPYEQYF.

In its sample, this clone was seen once. J is TRBJ2-5 and V is TRBV19; D may be TRBD1 (6 bases). The CDR3 spans 14 residues. The V end was cut by 1 base, the J end by 5 bases, with 11 bases between. Germline V gene sequence: CDR1 LNHDA, CDR2 SQIVND (reference sequence). The DNA of the CDR3 is TGTGCCAGTAGTATAGGGGGGCCAGGCGAGACCCAGTACTTC. Amino acid sequence: CASSIGGPGETQYF. The variable domain in full, completed from reference TRBV19 and TRBJ2-5, reads DGGITQSPKYLFRKEGQNVTLSCEQNLNHDAMYWYRQDPGQGLRLIYYSQIVNDFQKGDIAEGYSVSREKKESFPLTVTSAQKNPTAFYLCASSIGGPGETQYFGPGTRLLVL.

The V call is TRBV11-2, the J call TRBJ1-4; TRBD1 agrees at 10 bases. This CDR3 spans 14 amino acids. Germline CDR1 reads SGHAT; CDR2 reads FQNNGV. Unmatched junction bases numbered 6, after V lost 6 bases and J lost 8 bases. The CDR3 DNA reads TGTGCCAGCAGGTCCGGACAGGGGGGGGAAAAACTGTTTTTT. Translating gives CASRSGQGGEKLFF.

J is TRBJ2-1 and V is TRBV9; weak D call: TRBD2 (7 bases). Deletions cut 0 bases from V and 12 bases from J, with 16 bases between. Germline values: CDR1 SGDLS, CDR2 YYNGEE. The CDR3 spans 14 residues. The CDR3 sequence is CASSVDRGAAGQFF. CDR3 coding DNA: TGTGCCAGCAGCGTAGATCGGGGGGCCGCCGGGCAGTTCTTC.

The rearrangement joins TRBV15 to TRBJ2-1; 10 nucleotides align to TRBD1. After removal of 3 bases from V and 7 bases from J, the junction contained 9 bases not matched to a gene. This CDR3 is 16 amino acids long. Germline CDR1 reads LNHNV; CDR2 reads YYDKDF (reference sequence). CDR3 coding DNA: TGTGCCACCAGCAGGGGACAGGGGAAAGGGGCTAATGAGCAGTTCTTC. Amino acids: CATSRGQGKGANEQFF.

A single count supports this clone. The gene calls are TRBV9 and TRBJ1-1; D not certain. This CDR3 comprises 15 residues. Trimming left V 3 bases short and J 1 base short, with 13 bases between. Germline loops: CDR1 SGDLS, CDR2 YYNGEE. In DNA, the CDR3 is TGTGCCAGCAGCGAGACCGGGGTGGGGAACACTGAAGCTTTCTTT. It specifies CASSETGVGNTEAFF.

This clone was detected once. This sequence joins TRBV11-2 and TRBJ1-1; the D gene is possibly TRBD1 (5 bases). The germline V gene encodes CDR1 SGHAT and CDR2 FQNNGV. The CDR3 length is 16 residues. V was trimmed by 1 base and J by 5 bases, leaving 17 bases between them. The CDR3 reads CASSLVGGASVTEAFF. The DNA for the CDR3 is TGTGCCAGCAGCTTAGTGGGAGGGGCGAGCGTGACTGAAGCTTTCTTT.

The gene calls are TRBV4-3 and TRBJ1-1; D call uncertain. Looked up from germline, CDR1 is LGHNA and CDR2 is YSLEER. Trimming left V 4 bases short and J 2 bases short, with 11 bases between. The CDR3 has 14 residues. CDR3 in amino acids: CASSPAGKNTEAFF. The CDR3 DNA sequence: TGCGCCAGCAGCCCAGCAGGAAAAAACACTGAAGCTTTCTTT.

V and J are TRBV2 and TRBJ2-7; TRBD1 matches 7 bases. From germline, CDR1 is SNHLY and CDR2 FYNNEI. The CDR3 length is 16 residues. V lost 0 bases to trimming and J lost 0 bases; unmatched junction nucleotides: 5. CDR3 DNA sequence: TGTGCCAGCAGTGAAGCGGGACAGATAAGCTCCTACGAGCAGTACTTC. Encoded protein: CASSEAGQISSYEQYF. The full variable domain, rest sourced from reference TRBV2 and TRBJ2-7, is EPEVTQTPSHQVTQMGQEVILRCVPISNHLYFYWYRQILGQKVEFLVSFYNNEISEKSEIFDDQFSVERPDGSNFTLKIRSTKLEDSAMYFCASSEAGQISSYEQYFGPGTRLTVT.

The sample holds one count of this clone. The chain combines TRBV30 with TRBJ1-5; D is unclear. The CDR3 is 14 amino acids. Trimming removed 0 bases at V and 9 bases at J, with 15 bases between. Germline V CDR1 and CDR2: GTSNPN, SVGIG (reference sequence). Here the CDR3 DNA reads TGTGCCTGGAGTGTAAGTCCAATCCGCGGGCCCCAGCATTTT. It is translated as CAWSVSPIRGPQHF.

The gene calls are TRBV4-3 and TRBJ1-5; D is perhaps TRBD1 (6 bases). The length of the CDR3 is 15 residues. Trimming stripped 3 bases from V and 6 bases from J, with 15 bases between. CDR1 and CDR2 (germline): LGHNA, YSLEER. Here the CDR3 DNA reads TGCGCCAGCAGCCATGACACAGGGAAGGGTCAGCCCCAGCATTTT. Protein sequence: CASSHDTGKGQPQHF.

This clone was observed a single time. DNA for the CDR3: TGTGCCAGTAGTATATTGCTAGAACAGACCCAGTACTTC. Translation: CASSILLEQTQYF. The J gene is TRBJ2-5, the V gene TRBV19, with unresolved D. This CDR3 comprises 13 residues. Germline V gene lookup returns CDR1 LNHDA and CDR2 SQIVND (reference sequence). Trimming cost V 2 bases and J 6 bases, with 10 bases left between them.

V and J are TRBV4-2 and TRBJ1-2; D is ambiguous. This CDR3 contains 16 residues. The ends were cut back, 3 bases at V and 8 bases at J, with 22 bases in the middle. Germline values: CDR1 LGHNA, CDR2 YNFKEQ. This CDR3 is CASSHVKDPFGGGYTF. Here the CDR3 DNA reads TGTGCCAGCAGCCACGTGAAGGATCCCTTCGGAGGGGGCTACACCTTC.

V usage is TRBV6-2 or TRBV6-3 and J usage is TRBJ1-3, with D maybe TRBD1 (5 bases). Germline V gene lookup returns CDR1 MNHEY and CDR2 SVGEGT. There are 15 residues in the CDR3. V was pared by 2 bases and J by 3 bases, with 11 bases between. In DNA form, the CDR3 reads TGTGCCAGCAGTTACCCGGACATTAATGGAAACACCATATATTTT. It specifies CASSYPDINGNTIYF.

The chain carries TRBV19 and TRBJ1-2; 8 bases are a match to TRBD1. CDR3 length: 15 amino acids. V trimming: 7 bases; J trimming: 5 bases; junction bases outside the gene matches: 12. Germline values: CDR1 LNHDA, CDR2 SQIVND (reference sequence). The CDR3 region has the DNA TGTGCCAGTATGGACAGGGCGGTGGGATCTTATGGCTACACCTTC. It yields the protein CASMDRAVGSYGYTF.